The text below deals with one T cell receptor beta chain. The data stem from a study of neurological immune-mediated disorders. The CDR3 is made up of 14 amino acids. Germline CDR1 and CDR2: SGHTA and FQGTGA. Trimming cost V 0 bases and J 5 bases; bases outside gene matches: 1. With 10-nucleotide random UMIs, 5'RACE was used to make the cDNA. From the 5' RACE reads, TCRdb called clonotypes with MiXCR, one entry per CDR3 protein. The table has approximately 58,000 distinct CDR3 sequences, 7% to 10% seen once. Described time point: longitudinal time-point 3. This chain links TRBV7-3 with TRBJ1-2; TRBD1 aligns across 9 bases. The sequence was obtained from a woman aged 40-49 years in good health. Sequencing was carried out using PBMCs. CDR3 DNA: TGTGCCAGCAGCTTAACGACAGGGGGATATGGCTACACCTTC. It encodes CASSLTTGGYGYTF.